Sequencing of this TCR beta chain was carried out in a study of PD-1 blockade in classical Hodgkin lymphoma. Notes on the study in general: Initiation of nivolumab under 1 year after ASCT led to exclusion of patients.

Time point indicated: cycle 4 day 1 (C4D1), after around six weeks of nivolumab. Every one of the patients relapsed after autologous stem cell transplantation (brentuximab vedotin exposure was variable). Libraries were prepared by immunoSEQ multiplex PCR; TCRdb keeps only in-frame clonotypes and omits some of them. Here the sample spans 21,000 or so clones, around 85% being singletons. The table lists this clone with a count of one. Antigen specificity is unknown. This sequence was found in a human donor with classical Hodgkin lymphoma. The sample here was peripheral blood mononuclear cells (PBMCs), taken before the fourth cycle of nivolumab.

The CDR3 protein is CASSPGLAHYGYTF. The CDR3 bases are TGTGCCAGCAGTCCCGGTTTGGCCCACTATGGCTACACCTTC. The rearrangement joins TRBV27 to TRBJ1-2; no definite D call. The CDR3 is 14 residues long. CDR1 and CDR2 (germline): MNHEY, SMNVEV (reference sequence). Deletions cut 5 bases from V and 3 bases from J, with 13 bases between.